Shown below are 15 T cell receptor beta chains from a single sample sequenced in a study of OX40 agonist ivuxolimab in advanced cancers. TCRdb's copy holds only in-frame clones and misses some; the assay was immunoSEQ multiplex PCR. Here the sample spans roughly 53,000 clones, 70% to 90% being singletons. The specimen was CD4+ or CD8+ T cells sorted from blood, collected in a trial of the OX40 agonist ivuxolimab. The receptors derive from an adult with an advanced solid tumor such as melanoma, head and neck, liver or kidney cancer.

The V and J genes are TRBV6-5 and TRBJ2-5, with a tentative D call TRBD2 (6 bases). This CDR3 spans 15 amino acids. CDR1 and CDR2 from the germline V gene are MNHEY and SVGAGI. V was clipped by 7 bases and J by 0 bases, with 15 bases between them. CDR3 nucleotides: TGTGCCAGCAAGATACTAGCTGCAGACCAAGAGACCCAGTACTTC. This sequence encodes CASKILAADQETQYF.

This clone was detected only once. The rearrangement links TRBV7-2 to TRBJ2-4, with a weak D call TRBD1 (7 bases). The germline CDR1 and CDR2 sequences are SGHTA and FQGNSA. The V end lost 0 bases, the J end lost 5 bases, and 11 bases lay between the germline ends. CDR3 size: 15 residues. CDR3 in DNA: TGTGCCAGCAGCTTAGCGGGCAGGGGGGAAAACATTCAGTACTTC. Encoded protein: CASSLAGRGENIQYF. Full variable domain (outside the CDR3, taken from reference TRBV7-2 and TRBJ2-4): GAGVSQSPSNKVTEKGKDVELRCDPISGHTALYWYRQSLGQGLEFLIYFQGNSAPDKSGLPSDRFSAERTGGSVSTLTIQRTQQEDSAVYLCASSLAGRGENIQYFGAGTRLSVL.

This clone was observed a single time. V gene TRBV9 combines with J gene TRBJ2-2, with 7 bases that match TRBD2. Germline V gene data show CDR1 as SGDLS and CDR2 as YYNGEE. V shed 0 bases and J 3 bases; nucleotides not matched to a gene: 5. This CDR3 is 16 amino acids long. The CDR3 reads CASSVALAVDTGELFF. The CDR3 DNA reads TGTGCCAGCAGCGTAGCCCTAGCGGTAGACACCGGGGAGCTGTTTTTT.

This chain connects TRBV7-3 to TRBJ2-1, with D perhaps TRBD2 (7 bases). Per germline, CDR1 SGHTA and CDR2 FQGTGA. CDR3 length: 16 residues. Trimming stripped 2 bases from V and 9 bases from J, with 20 bases between. CDR3 DNA sequence: TGTGCCAGCAGCTTAGGGGGGGCCCCCTACGAGGGTGAGCAGTTCTTC. It codes for CASSLGGAPYEGEQFF.

This chain links TRBV19 with TRBJ2-7; 7 bases match TRBD1. Germline-derived CDR1 and CDR2 are LNHDA and SQIVND (reference sequence). Unmatched junction bases numbered 6, after V lost 4 bases and J lost 3 bases. This CDR3 has 14 amino acids. In nucleotides, the CDR3 is TGTGCCAGTAGTAGGACAGGAGAGGGCTACGAGCAGTACTTC. Protein product: CASSRTGEGYEQYF.

The rearrangement uses TRBV9 and TRBJ2-2, with D possibly being TRBD1 (6 bases). The CDR3 runs to 12 residues. The V end was cut by 4 bases, the J end by 6 bases, with 7 bases between. From germline, CDR1 is SGDLS and CDR2 YYNGEE. The CDR3 nucleotides are TGTGCCAGCAGCAAGGGGGCCGGGGAGCTGTTTTTT. Translating gives CASSKGAGELFF.

The genes are TRBV6-5 and TRBJ1-2; possibly TRBD1 for D (5 bases). V was trimmed by 8 bases and J by 8 bases, leaving 18 bases between them. Germline CDR1 reads MNHEY; CDR2 reads SVGAGI. This CDR3 is built from 13 residues. In nucleotides, the CDR3 is TGTGCCAGCCAAGTCCGGGGGACCTCAGGCTACACCTTC. Its protein is CASQVRGTSGYTF.

The J gene is TRBJ2-2, the V gene TRBV7-3; 7 positions agree with TRBD1. From germline, CDR1 is SGHTA and CDR2 FQGTGA. The CDR3 runs to 16 residues. Losses at the gene ends were 6 bases for V and 4 bases for J; bases not matched to a gene: 11. The CDR3 protein is CASSFVGTATTGELFF. In DNA, the CDR3 is TGTGCCAGCAGTTTCGTAGGGACAGCCACCACCGGGGAGCTGTTTTTT.

The chain combines TRBV28 with TRBJ2-5; TRBD1 aligns across 9 bases. V was pared by 3 bases and J by 5 bases, with 7 bases of the junction left unmatched. There are 15 residues in the CDR3. CDR1 and CDR2 (germline): MDHEN, SYDVKM. CDR3 loop: CASSLIQGAGETQYF. CDR3 DNA: TGTGCCAGCAGTTTGATACAGGGGGCTGGGGAGACCCAGTACTTC.

This clone has more than one count but fewer than ten. This chain joins TRBV4-3 and TRBJ1-1; no reliable D call. The V and J ends lost 1 base and 4 bases respectively, with 7 bases between them. CDR1 LGHNA and CDR2 YSLEER come from the germline V gene. This CDR3 is 13 amino acids long. CDR3 protein: CASSQAVFTEAFF. CDR3 sequence (DNA): TGCGCCAGCAGCCAAGCGGTTTTCACTGAAGCTTTCTTT.

J is TRBJ1-4 and V is TRBV7-9; the match to TRBD1 covers 7 bases. Per germline, CDR1 SEHNR and CDR2 FQNEAQ (reference sequence). This CDR3 is 17 amino acids long. Trimming removed 4 bases from V and 2 bases from J; junction bases left unmatched: 10. The chain's CDR3 is CASSSRPGGWTNEKLFF. The CDR3 nucleotides read TGTGCCAGCAGCTCTCGGCCAGGGGGTTGGACTAATGAAAAACTGTTTTTT.

The chain recombines TRBV11-2 with TRBJ1-1; tentatively, D is TRBD1 (6 bases). Germline loops: CDR1 SGHAT, CDR2 FQNNGV. Trimming pared 0 bases from V and 10 bases from J, leaving 15 bases between. The CDR3 is 14 residues long. The CDR3 DNA sequence: TGTGCCAGCAGCTTAGATTATTGGACAGCAGGAGCTTTCTTT. This gives the protein CASSLDYWTAGAFF. Full variable domain (rest looked up from reference TRBV11-2 and TRBJ1-1): EAGVAQSPRYKIIEKRQSVAFWCNPISGHATLYWYQQILGQGPKLLIQFQNNGVVDDSQLPKDRFSAERLKGVDSTLKIQPAKLEDSAVYLCASSLDYWTAGAFFGQGTRLTVV.

This clone was counted a few times. This chain uses TRBV6-5 with TRBJ2-5; D may correspond to TRBD1 or TRBD2 (5 bases each). Germline-derived CDR1 and CDR2 are MNHEY and SVGAGI. Trimming shortened V by 2 bases and J by 2 bases, and 15 bases separated the two germline ends. This CDR3 spans 16 amino acids. CDR3 sequence reads: CASSYEGSAVQETQYF. In nucleotides, the CDR3 is TGTGCCAGCAGTTACGAGGGGTCCGCCGTTCAAGAGACCCAGTACTTC.

The V and J genes are TRBV15 and TRBJ2-2; TRBD2 might be the D (7 bases). Germline V gene sequence: CDR1 LNHNV, CDR2 YYDKDF (reference sequence). Trimming left V 1 base short and J 5 bases short, with 20 bases between. The CDR3 is 18 amino acids. CDR3 DNA sequence: TGTGCCACCAGCAGAGCTAGAGTGGGGGGGCGGAGAACCGGGGAGCTGTTTTTT. Translation: CATSRARVGGRRTGELFF.

The chain carries TRBV11-2 and TRBJ2-3, with D possibly being TRBD2 (5 bases). V was cut by 5 bases and J by 8 bases, with 14 bases left in between. Germline V CDR1 and CDR2: SGHAT, FQNNGV. The CDR3 covers 13 residues. The CDR3 bases are TGTGCCAGCAGCCCGGGGTATTCTGGTACGCAGTATTTT. Translated: CASSPGYSGTQYF.